Here is one TCR beta chain with its context. This CDR3 has 13 amino acids. V lost 6 bases and J lost 1; bases outside the gene matches: 2. The germline V gene encodes CDR1 LNHDA and CDR2 SQIVND (reference sequence). Described time point: pretreatment peripheral blood. The data were produced by immunoSEQ multiplex PCR, yet TCRdb's version contains in-frame clones alone and is incomplete. Of approximately 90,000 clones listed, around 90% are singletons. The data originate from a study of PD-L1 blockade in urothelial cancer. At the level of the study: Atezolizumab (1,200 mg intravenously every 3 weeks) began in about 2014 for patients. Peripheral blood specimens exhibited a median yield of approximately 140,000 T cells. Prior exposure to chemotherapy in patients amounted to 0 to 3 regimens received. Analyses used blood from 3 weeks (second dose) and 6 weeks after treatment start.

The clonotype comes from a man between 60 and 70 years old with urothelial cancer. The source was PBMCs, collected around atezolizumab (anti-PD-L1) treatment. The V and J genes are TRBV19 and TRBJ1-2, with TRBD1 identical over 7 bases. CDR3 DNA: TGTGCCAGTAGGGGACAGTTTAACTATGGCTACACCTTC. Residues: CASRGQFNYGYTF.